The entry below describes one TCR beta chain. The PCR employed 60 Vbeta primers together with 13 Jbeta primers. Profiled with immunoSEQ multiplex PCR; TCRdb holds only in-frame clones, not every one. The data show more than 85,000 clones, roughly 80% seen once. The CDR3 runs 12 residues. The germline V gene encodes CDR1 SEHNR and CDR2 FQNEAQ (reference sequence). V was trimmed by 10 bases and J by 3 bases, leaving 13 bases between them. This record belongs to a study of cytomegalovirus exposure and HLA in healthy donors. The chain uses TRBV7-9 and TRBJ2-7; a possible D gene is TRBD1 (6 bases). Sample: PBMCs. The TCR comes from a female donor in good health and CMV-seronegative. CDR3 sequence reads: CAILAQGYEQYF. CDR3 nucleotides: TGTGCCATCCTAGCACAGGGCTACGAGCAGTACTTC.